This is a list of T cell receptor beta chains from one sample in a study of OX40 agonist ivuxolimab in advanced cancers. Generated by immunoSEQ multiplex PCR, the TCRdb table keeps only in-frame clones and is missing some. The table lists approximately 62,000 clones, 80% to 95% of them singletons. This specimen was CD4+ or CD8+ T cells sorted from blood, taken in a trial of the OX40 agonist ivuxolimab. These receptor sequences come from an adult with an advanced solid tumor such as melanoma, head and neck, liver or kidney cancer. The CDR3 runs from the conserved cysteine through the conserved F or W. A D gene is named only where the DNA matches it firmly. The listing skips clone size in some rows; elsewhere it reads once, few, many or a size class.

>-|TRBV5-6|TRBJ1-2|-
CASSLVWAGTYGYTF
TGTGCCAGCAGCTTGGTTTGGGCAGGCACCTATGGCTACACCTTC
>TRBD1|TRBV5-4|TRBJ1-5|-
CASSLFPGTDDQPQHF
TGTGCCAGCAGCTTATTTCCCGGGACAGACGATCAGCCCCAGCATTTT
>TRBD2|TRBV6-5|TRBJ2-1|-
CASSRSGSAYNEQFF
TGTGCCAGCAGCCGGAGCGGGAGCGCCTACAATGAGCAGTTCTTC
>-|TRBV4-3|TRBJ2-1|-
CASSQDTEGQENEQFF
TGCGCCAGCAGCCAAGATACGGAGGGCCAGGAGAATGAGCAGTTCTTC
>TRBD2|TRBV19|TRBJ2-1|-
CASSKSGGAGDEQFF
TGTGCCAGTAGTAAAAGCGGGGGGGCCGGGGATGAGCAGTTCTTC
>TRBD1|TRBV11-2|TRBJ1-1|-
CASSLDHPDRANTEAFF
TGTGCCAGCAGCTTAGATCACCCGGACAGGGCGAACACTGAAGCTTTCTTT
>-|TRBV2|TRBJ2-2|once
CASSDPGATTGELFF
TGTGCCAGCAGTGACCCTGGGGCGACCACCGGGGAGCTGTTTTTT
>TRBD2|TRBV27|TRBJ2-7|once
CASSLTSGNSYEQYF
TGTGCCAGCAGTTTGACTAGCGGGAACTCCTACGAGCAGTACTTC
>-|TRBV5-5|TRBJ2-7|-
CASSLAGTPYEQYF
TGTGCCAGCAGCTTAGCAGGTACCCCCTACGAGCAGTACTTC
>TRBD2|TRBV29-1|TRBJ2-7|-
CSVEASGDYEQYF
TGCAGCGTTGAGGCTAGCGGGGATTACGAGCAGTACTTC
>-|TRBV29-1|TRBJ2-3|-
CSVDGTIEGEGHTDTQYF
TGCAGCGTTGACGGGACAATCGAAGGGGAGGGTCACACAGATACGCAGTATTTT
>TRBD2|TRBV2|TRBJ2-1|-
CASRWTSGHYSYNEQFF
TGTGCCAGCAGGTGGACTAGCGGCCACTACTCCTACAATGAGCAGTTCTTC
>TRBD1|TRBV4-2|TRBJ2-3|-
CASSRTGSTDTQYF
TGTGCCAGCAGCCGGACAGGTAGCACAGATACGCAGTATTTT
>TRBD1|TRBV27|TRBJ2-6|-
CASSLSRGRYSGANVLTF
TGTGCCAGCAGTTTATCAAGGGGGCGTTACTCTGGGGCCAACGTCCTGACTTTC
>-|TRBV4-1|TRBJ2-5|-
CASSQETLASQETQYF
TGCGCCAGCAGCCAAGAGACGTTGGCGAGCCAAGAGACCCAGTACTTC
>TRBD2|TRBV2|TRBJ2-7|-
CASSDTGTSGPEQYF
TGTGCCAGCAGTGATACCGGGACTAGCGGTCCCGAGCAGTACTTC
>TRBD1|TRBV4-1|TRBJ2-7|-
CASSLGTGTAYEQYF
TGCGCCAGCAGCTTGGGGACCGGGACAGCCTACGAGCAGTACTTC
>-|TRBV27|TRBJ2-7|-
CASSFGRGEQYF
TGTGCCAGCAGTTTCGGCCGGGGCGAGCAGTACTTC
>TRBD2|TRBV5-6|TRBJ2-1|-
CASSFGTSGRANEQFF
TGTGCCAGCAGCTTTGGGACTAGCGGGAGGGCCAATGAGCAGTTCTTC
>-|TRBV7-6|TRBJ1-2|-
CASSLAGGGSGYTF
TGTGCCAGCAGCTTAGCGGGCGGGGGCTCTGGCTACACCTTC
>TRBD2|TRBV11-2|TRBJ2-3|-
CASSSRQRAGIDTQYF
TGTGCCAGCAGCTCCAGACAGAGAGCGGGAATAGATACGCAGTATTTT
>TRBD2|TRBV9|TRBJ2-1|-
CASSSGLAGNEQFF
TGTGCCAGCAGCTCGGGACTAGCTGGCAATGAGCAGTTCTTC